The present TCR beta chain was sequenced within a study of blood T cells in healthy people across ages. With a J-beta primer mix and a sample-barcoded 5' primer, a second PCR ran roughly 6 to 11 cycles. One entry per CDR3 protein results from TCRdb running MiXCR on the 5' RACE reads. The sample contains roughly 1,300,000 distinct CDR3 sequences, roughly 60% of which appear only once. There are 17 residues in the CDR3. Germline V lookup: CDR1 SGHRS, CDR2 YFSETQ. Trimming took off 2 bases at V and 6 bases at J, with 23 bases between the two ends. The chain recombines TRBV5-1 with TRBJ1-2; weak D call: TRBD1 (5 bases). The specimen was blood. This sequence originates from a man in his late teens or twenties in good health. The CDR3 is CASSLKGLAAPDNGYTF. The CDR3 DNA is TGCGCCAGCAGCTTAAAGGGGCTCGCAGCTCCCGACAATGGCTACACCTTC.